A single sample is the source of the 27 T cell receptor beta chains below, sequenced in a study of T cell responses to AZD1222 COVID-19 vaccine. Libraries were prepared by immunoSEQ multiplex PCR; TCRdb keeps only in-frame clonotypes and omits some of them. Found here are tens of thousands of clones, around nine tenths of them singletons; the top ten hold 6.3%. Sequenced material: peripheral blood, taken 28 days after the second dose of the MenACWY control vaccine. Receptors originate from an adult who received the MenACWY meningococcal vaccine as a control.

This sequence joins TRBV6-5 and TRBJ2-3; possibly TRBD1 for D (6 bases). CDR1 is MNHEY, CDR2 SVGAGI, per germline. The CDR3 loop spans 14 amino acids. V lost 6 bases, J lost 2 bases, and 12 bases lay in between. In nucleotides, the CDR3 is TGTGCCAGCAGACCGGGACACTCCACAGATACGCAGTATTTT. Translated: CASRPGHSTDTQYF.

This clone is a singleton in its sample. The V call is TRBV19, the J call TRBJ2-3; no reliable D call. V dropped 7 bases and J dropped 2 bases, with 13 bases sitting between them. The CDR3 totals 14 residues. In germline, CDR1 is LNHDA, CDR2 SQIVND (reference sequence). The CDR3 reads CASKRQTNTDTQYF. As DNA, the CDR3 is TGTGCCAGTAAGAGGCAGACAAACACAGATACGCAGTATTTT.

The genes are TRBV7-3 and TRBJ2-3; D is unresolved. The CDR3 spans 14 residues. Per the germline V gene, CDR1 is SGHTA and CDR2 is FQGTGA. Trimming stripped 3 bases from V and 5 bases from J, with 12 bases between. Written as DNA, the CDR3 is TGTGCCAGCAGCTTGGGAATATCGGGAGATACGCAGTATTTT. This codes for CASSLGISGDTQYF. The full variable domain, with the rest looked up from reference TRBV7-3 and TRBJ2-3, is GAGVSQTPSNKVTEKGKYVELRCDPISGHTALYWYRQSLGQGPEFLIYFQGTGAADDSGLPNDRFFAVRPEGSVSTLKIQRTERGDSAVYLCASSLGISGDTQYFGPGTRLTVL.

This chain joins TRBV7-9 and TRBJ2-3; 7 positions match TRBD1. Germline loops: CDR1 SEHNR, CDR2 FQNEAQ (reference sequence). The V and J ends lost 3 bases and 1 base, in that order; junction bases with no gene match: 1. CDR3 size: 14 residues. The CDR3 protein is CASSLDRRTDTQYF. The CDR3 DNA reads TGTGCCAGCAGCTTGGACAGGCGCACAGATACGCAGTATTTT.

The J gene is TRBJ1-5, the V gene TRBV6-5; TRBD1 aligns across 8 bases. Germline-derived CDR1 and CDR2 are MNHEY and SVGAGI. Losses at the gene ends were 6 bases for V and 6 bases for J; bases not matched to a gene: 1. CDR3 length: 12 amino acids. The CDR3 nucleotides are TGTGCCAGCAGGACAGGGGTTCAGCCCCAGCATTTT. Protein: CASRTGVQPQHF.

The rearrangement joins TRBV28 to TRBJ1-1, with no clear D. The germline V and J ends were trimmed by 3 bases and 1 base, with 6 bases remaining between them. This CDR3 contains 13 residues. Germline CDR1 is MDHEN and CDR2 is SYDVKM. The CDR3 sequence is CASSFPPNTEAFF. CDR3 nucleotides: TGTGCCAGCAGTTTTCCACCGAACACTGAAGCTTTCTTT.

The chain couples TRBV5-1 to TRBJ1-1, with D hard to call. V was trimmed by 5 bases and J by 5 bases, leaving 10 bases between them. Per germline, CDR1 SGHRS and CDR2 YFSETQ. The CDR3 length is 12 residues. The CDR3, as DNA: TGCGCCAGCAGGCTGACGAGTACTGAAGCTTTCTTT. It yields the protein CASRLTSTEAFF. The variable domain in full, with the rest retrieved from reference TRBV5-1 and TRBJ1-1, is KAGVTQTPRYLIKTRGQQVTLSCSPISGHRSVSWYQQTPGQGLQFLFEYFSETQRNKGNFPGRFSGRQFSNSRSEMNVSTLELGDSALYLCASRLTSTEAFFGQGTRLTVV.

The V gene is TRBV7-9, the J gene TRBJ1-1, with D perhaps TRBD1 (5 bases). CDR3 length equals 14 residues. Germline CDR1 SEHNR, CDR2 FQNEAQ (reference sequence). The V end lost 5 bases, the J end lost 9 bases, and 19 bases lay between the germline ends. CDR3 sequence (DNA): TGTGCCAGCAGCCGCGATGGGGGTCTGGTTCAAGCTTTCTTT. Translated: CASSRDGGLVQAFF. Supplemented by reference TRBV7-9 and TRBJ1-1, the full variable domain reads DTGVSQNPRHKITKRGQNVTFRCDPISEHNRLYWYRQTLGQGPEFLTYFQNEAQLEKSRLLSDRFSAERPKGSFSTLEIQRTEQGDSAMYLCASSRDGGLVQAFFGQGTRLTVV.

The table lists this clone with a few counts. The chain employs TRBV7-9 and TRBJ1-2; tentative D call: TRBD1 (6 bases). Germline values: CDR1 SEHNR, CDR2 FQNEAQ (reference sequence). The CDR3 loop spans 16 amino acids. With 2 bases removed from V and 5 bases from J, the gap between germline ends came to 18 bases. CDR3 sequence: CASSLLEGESQYGYTF. CDR3 coding DNA: TGTGCCAGCAGCTTATTAGAGGGGGAGTCCCAATATGGCTACACCTTC.

This clone was recorded only once. The chain employs TRBV19 and TRBJ1-2; possibly TRBD1 for D (6 bases). The CDR3 sequence is 14 residues long. Germline V gene sequence: CDR1 LNHDA, CDR2 SQIVND (reference sequence). Trimming cost V 7 bases and J 9 bases, with 21 bases left between them. The CDR3: CASMGGRDIRSYTF. The CDR3 coding sequence is TGTGCCAGTATGGGGGGCCGGGACATTAGGAGCTACACCTTC.

CDR3 amino acids: CASSEQGEAFF. CDR3 nucleotide sequence: TGCGCCAGCAGTGAGCAGGGTGAAGCTTTCTTT. V is TRBV5-1 and J is TRBJ1-1; possibly TRBD1 for D (5 bases). This CDR3 has 11 residues. V was pared by 5 bases and J by 7 bases, with 9 bases between. Germline CDR1 SGHRS, CDR2 YFSETQ.

V and J are TRBV7-2 and TRBJ2-3; TRBD2 aligns across 14 bases. V lost 5 bases and J lost 4; bases outside the gene matches: 11. The CDR3 is 18 residues long. Germline CDR1 reads SGHTA; CDR2 reads FQGNSA. CDR3 sequence: CASSRPGLAGALADTQYF. CDR3 coding DNA: TGTGCCAGCAGCCGCCCGGGACTAGCGGGAGCTTTGGCAGATACGCAGTATTTT.

The chain uses TRBV11-2 and TRBJ2-7; D is undetermined. Looked up from germline, CDR1 is SGHAT and CDR2 is FQNNGV. There are 12 residues in the CDR3. With 7 bases removed from V and 3 bases from J, the gap between germline ends came to 10 bases. CDR3 coding DNA: TGTGCCAGCACCGAATCAGGCTACGAGCAGTACTTC. It yields the protein CASTESGYEQYF.

This chain joins TRBV6-6 and TRBJ1-1, with TRBD1 identical over 8 bases. CDR3 length equals 16 residues. V was pared by 5 bases and J by 4 bases, with 12 bases of the junction left unmatched. Germline values: CDR1 MNHNY, CDR2 SVGAGI (reference sequence). CDR3 in DNA: TGTGCCAGCAGTACTCCAGGGGGCGCAGGGCCCACTGAAGCTTTCTTT. Its protein is CASSTPGGAGPTEAFF.

The CDR3: CASSDPAAKGAETQYF. In nucleotides, the CDR3 is TGTGCCAGCAGTGACCCAGCGGCCAAGGGAGCAGAGACCCAGTACTTC. The chain combines TRBV2 with TRBJ2-5, with D tentatively TRBD2 (5 bases). Per germline, CDR1 SNHLY and CDR2 FYNNEI. Trimming left V 3 bases short and J 4 bases short, with 18 bases between. This CDR3 comprises 16 residues.

This chain joins TRBV10-3 and TRBJ1-6, with D maybe TRBD1 (6 bases). Germline loops: CDR1 ENHRY, CDR2 SYGVKD. Trimming took 6 bases from V and 7 from J, leaving 13 bases between them. The CDR3 totals 14 residues. CDR3 sequence: CAIRGGGGNSPLHF. The CDR3 region has the DNA TGTGCCATCAGGGGAGGGGGAGGAAATTCACCCCTCCACTTT.

This chain joins TRBV7-9 and TRBJ1-1, with D maybe TRBD1 (5 bases). There are 12 residues in the CDR3. The germline V gene encodes CDR1 SEHNR and CDR2 FQNEAQ (reference sequence). V shed 5 bases and J shed 4 bases, with 8 bases lying between them. The chain's CDR3 is CASSGGPTEAFF. CDR3 sequence (DNA): TGTGCCAGCAGCGGGGGACCCACTGAAGCTTTCTTT.

This chain joins TRBV6-5 and TRBJ2-1, with 10 bases fitting TRBD2. The V gene's germline CDR1 is MNHEY and CDR2 SVGAGI. CDR3 length: 14 residues. Trimming took 4 bases from V and 7 from J; bases not matched to a gene: 4. CDR3 residues: CASSFVLAGNEQFF. CDR3 sequence (DNA): TGTGCCAGCAGTTTCGTACTAGCGGGGAATGAGCAGTTCTTC.

The gene calls are TRBV2 and TRBJ1-6; D gene ambiguous. This CDR3 is built from 12 residues. Trimming took off 6 bases at V and 7 bases at J, with 7 bases between the two ends. The V gene's germline CDR1 is SNHLY and CDR2 FYNNEI. CDR3 amino acids: CASRLANSPLHF. CDR3 nucleotide sequence: TGTGCCAGCAGATTAGCGAATTCACCCCTCCACTTT.

This clone was counted between two and nine times. This chain joins TRBV4-1 and TRBJ1-6, with TRBD1 as a possible D gene (6 bases). The CDR3 has 15 amino acids. CDR1 and CDR2 from the germline V gene are MGHRA and YSYEKL. The germline V and J ends were trimmed by 6 bases and 7 bases, with 16 bases remaining between them. CDR3 in DNA: TGCGCCAGCAGTGCGTGGGCGGGGGCGAATTCACCCCTCCACTTT. Translated: CASSAWAGANSPLHF.

The genes are TRBV28 and TRBJ2-6; D not certain. The germline V gene encodes CDR1 MDHEN and CDR2 SYDVKM. CDR3 length: 15 residues. V was trimmed by 3 bases and J by 1 base, leaving 7 bases between them. Here the CDR3 DNA reads TGTGCCAGCAGTTTCAGTAATTCTGGGGCCAACGTCCTGACTTTC. It translates to CASSFSNSGANVLTF.

The J gene is TRBJ2-7, the V gene TRBV11-3; D is ambiguous. CDR1 SGHNT and CDR2 YENEEA come from the germline V gene. The V and J ends lost 3 bases and 6 bases respectively, with 12 bases between them. The CDR3 sequence is 13 residues long. CDR3 coding DNA: TGTGCCAGCAGCTTCGGGCTCCTTTCCGAGCAGTACTTC. This encodes CASSFGLLSEQYF.

The chain has TRBV5-1 and TRBJ2-3; TRBD2 agrees at 7 bases. V dropped 4 bases and J dropped 4; count of bases not matched to a gene: 12. Per the germline V gene, CDR1 is SGHRS and CDR2 is YFSETQ. This CDR3 comprises 16 residues. CDR3 nucleotide sequence: TGCGCCAGCAGCCCGGAGACTAGGGGAGGGGCAGATACGCAGTATTTT. As protein: CASSPETRGGADTQYF.

This rearrangement joins TRBV9 to TRBJ2-3, with 9 nucleotides matching TRBD1. Germline V gives CDR1 SGDLS, CDR2 YYNGEE. V shed 3 bases and J 5 bases; nucleotides not matched to a gene: 7. The CDR3 has 15 amino acids. CDR3 in amino acids: CASSGVGTGIDTQYF. The CDR3 bases are TGTGCCAGCAGCGGCGTAGGGACAGGGATAGATACGCAGTATTTT.

The genes are TRBV5-1 and TRBJ2-2, with 8 bases lining up with TRBD2. Trimming took 1 base from V and 6 from J; bases not matched to a gene: 5. The germline V gene encodes CDR1 SGHRS and CDR2 YFSETQ. There are 15 residues in the CDR3. The CDR3 loop reads CASSLSSGSAGELFF. The CDR3 DNA is TGCGCCAGCAGCTTGTCCAGCGGGAGTGCCGGGGAGCTGTTTTTT.

This chain connects TRBV30 to TRBJ1-2; TRBD1 matches 7 bases. V lost 4 bases to trimming and J lost 5 bases; unmatched junction nucleotides: 7. The CDR3 runs to 13 residues. CDR1 and CDR2 from the germline V gene are GTSNPN and SVGIG (reference sequence). CDR3 coding DNA: TGTGCCTGGAACAGGGACAGCCCATATGGCTACACCTTC. Amino acid sequence: CAWNRDSPYGYTF.

The rearrangement joins TRBV25-1 to TRBJ2-2, with a weak D call TRBD2 (7 bases). V was trimmed by 3 bases and J by 3 bases, leaving 14 bases between them. Germline V gene data show CDR1 as MGHDK and CDR2 as SYGVNS. This CDR3 contains 16 residues. The DNA of the CDR3 is TGTGCCAGCAGTGAGGCGGGGGCTCAAGACACCGGGGAGCTGTTTTTT. Protein: CASSEAGAQDTGELFF.